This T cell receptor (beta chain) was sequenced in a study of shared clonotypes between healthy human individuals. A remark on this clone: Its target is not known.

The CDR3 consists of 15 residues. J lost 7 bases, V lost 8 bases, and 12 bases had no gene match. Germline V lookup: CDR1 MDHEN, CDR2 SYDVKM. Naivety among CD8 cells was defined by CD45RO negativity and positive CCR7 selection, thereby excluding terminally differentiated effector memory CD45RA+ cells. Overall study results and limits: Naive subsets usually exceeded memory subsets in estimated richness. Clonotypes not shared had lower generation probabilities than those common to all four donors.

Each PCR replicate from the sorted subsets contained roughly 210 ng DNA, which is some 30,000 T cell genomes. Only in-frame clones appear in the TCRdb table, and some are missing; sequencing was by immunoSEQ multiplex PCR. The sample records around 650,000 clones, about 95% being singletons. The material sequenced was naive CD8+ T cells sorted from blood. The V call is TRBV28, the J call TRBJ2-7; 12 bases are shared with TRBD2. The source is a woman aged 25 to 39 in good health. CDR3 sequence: CASSEARLAGVEQYF. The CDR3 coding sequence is TGTGCCAGCTCTGAGGCGAGACTAGCGGGAGTAGAGCAGTACTTC.